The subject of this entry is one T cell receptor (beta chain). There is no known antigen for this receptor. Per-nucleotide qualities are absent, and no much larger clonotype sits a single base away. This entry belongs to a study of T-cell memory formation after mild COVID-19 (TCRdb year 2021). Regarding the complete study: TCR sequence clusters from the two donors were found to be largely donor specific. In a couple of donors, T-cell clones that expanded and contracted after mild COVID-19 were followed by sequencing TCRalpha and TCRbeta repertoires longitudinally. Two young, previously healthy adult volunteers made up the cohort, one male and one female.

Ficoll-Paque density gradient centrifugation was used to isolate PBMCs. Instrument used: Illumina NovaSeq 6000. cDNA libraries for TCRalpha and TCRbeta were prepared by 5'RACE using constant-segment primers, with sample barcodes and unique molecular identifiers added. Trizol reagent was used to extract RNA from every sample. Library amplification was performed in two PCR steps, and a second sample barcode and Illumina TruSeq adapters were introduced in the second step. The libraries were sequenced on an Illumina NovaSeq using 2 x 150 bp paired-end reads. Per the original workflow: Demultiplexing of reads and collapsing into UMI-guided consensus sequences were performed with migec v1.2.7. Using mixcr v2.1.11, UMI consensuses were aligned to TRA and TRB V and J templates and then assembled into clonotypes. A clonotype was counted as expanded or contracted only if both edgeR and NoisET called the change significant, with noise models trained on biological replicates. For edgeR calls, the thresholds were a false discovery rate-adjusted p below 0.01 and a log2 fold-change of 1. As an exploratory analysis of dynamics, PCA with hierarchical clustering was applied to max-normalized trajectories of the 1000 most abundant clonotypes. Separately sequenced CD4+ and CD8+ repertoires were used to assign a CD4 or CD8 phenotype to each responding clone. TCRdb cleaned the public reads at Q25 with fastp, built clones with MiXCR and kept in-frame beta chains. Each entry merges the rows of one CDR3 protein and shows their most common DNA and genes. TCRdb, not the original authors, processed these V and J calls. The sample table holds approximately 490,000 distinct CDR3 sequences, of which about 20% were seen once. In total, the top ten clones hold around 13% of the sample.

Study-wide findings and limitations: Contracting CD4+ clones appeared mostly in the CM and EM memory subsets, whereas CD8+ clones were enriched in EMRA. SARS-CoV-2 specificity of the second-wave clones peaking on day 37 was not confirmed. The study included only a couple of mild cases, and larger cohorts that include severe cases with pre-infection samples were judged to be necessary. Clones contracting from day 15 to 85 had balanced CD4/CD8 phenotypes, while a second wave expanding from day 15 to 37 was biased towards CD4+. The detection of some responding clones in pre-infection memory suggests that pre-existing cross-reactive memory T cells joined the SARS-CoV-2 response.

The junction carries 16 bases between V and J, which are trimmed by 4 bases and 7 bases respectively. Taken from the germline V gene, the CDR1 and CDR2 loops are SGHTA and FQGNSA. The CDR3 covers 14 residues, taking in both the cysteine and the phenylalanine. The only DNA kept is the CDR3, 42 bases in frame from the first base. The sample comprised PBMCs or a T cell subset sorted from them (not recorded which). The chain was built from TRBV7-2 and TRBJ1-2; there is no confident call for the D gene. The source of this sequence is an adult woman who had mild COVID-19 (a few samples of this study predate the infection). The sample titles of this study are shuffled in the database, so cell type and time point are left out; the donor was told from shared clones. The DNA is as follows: TGTGCCAGCAGCTCAGATCCGCTTATGGGTGGCTACACCTTC. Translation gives CASSSDPLMGGYTF. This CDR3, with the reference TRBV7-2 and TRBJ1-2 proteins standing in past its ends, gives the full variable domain GAGVSQSPSNKVTEKGKDVELRCDPISGHTALYWYRQSLGQGLEFLIYFQGNSAPDKSGLPSDRFSAERTGGSVSTLTIQRTQQEDSAVYLCASSSDPLMGGYTFGSGTRLTVV.